This passage covers 10 T cell receptor beta chains from one sample sequenced in a study of shared clonotypes between healthy human individuals. Profiling relied on immunoSEQ multiplex PCR, and the TCRdb table lists in-frame clones only, not all of them. The sample includes around 300,000 clones, over 75% seen only once; the top ten take 15% to 20%. Sequenced: memory CD8+ T cells sorted from blood. The subset was: CD45RO+ cells pooled with CCR7-negative TemRA cells. The source of these receptors is a man aged 18 to 35 in good health.

The chain joins TRBV29-1 to TRBJ1-2; 9 nucleotides agree with TRBD1. The CDR3 is 18 amino acids. J gave up 1 base and V 0 bases, and 12 bases lay outside the gene matches. Germline values: CDR1 SQVTM, CDR2 ANQGSEA. CDR3 amino acids: CSVEDPYIGTGNNYGYTF. The CDR3 bases are TGCAGCGTTGAAGATCCTTATATAGGGACAGGGAATAACTATGGCTACACCTTC.

This chain connects TRBV7-9 to TRBJ2-7, with D perhaps TRBD1 (6 bases). The germline V gene has CDR1 SEHNR and CDR2 FQNEAQ (reference sequence). The CDR3 is 16 amino acids. Trimming left V 5 bases short and J 1 base short, with 18 bases between. DNA of the CDR3: TGTGCCAGCAGCCCTTCAGCTGGGACACCTTCCTACGAGCAGTACTTC. Its protein product is CASSPSAGTPSYEQYF.

The CDR3 sequence is CASSYSGQGDEQYF. In nucleotides, the CDR3 is TGTGCCAGCAGTTACTCGGGACAAGGCGACGAGCAGTACTTC. The chain is built from TRBV6-5 and TRBJ2-7, with a weak D call TRBD1 (6 bases). Trimming stripped 0 bases from V and 5 bases from J, with 11 bases between. This CDR3 is 14 amino acids long. Germline-derived CDR1 and CDR2 are MNHEY and SVGAGI.

The chain joins TRBV5-6 to TRBJ2-1; D is perhaps TRBD1 (5 bases). Trimming removed 1 base at V and 13 bases at J, with 9 bases between. CDR3 length: 11 amino acids. The germline CDR1 and CDR2 sequences are SGHDT and YYEEEE. In DNA form, the CDR3 reads TGTGCCAGCAGCTTGACAGGCTCTCAGTTCTTC. Residues: CASSLTGSQFF.

This chain links TRBV7-9 with TRBJ1-1; TRBD1 might be the D (5 bases). This CDR3 comprises 15 residues. The V gene lost 3 bases and the J gene lost 0 bases, with 11 bases spanning the gap. Germline V gene sequence: CDR1 SEHNR, CDR2 FQNEAQ (reference sequence). CDR3 bases: TGTGCCAGCAGCTTTGGGGGTTTATTGAACACTGAAGCTTTCTTT. Translated: CASSFGGLLNTEAFF.

J is TRBJ2-5 and V is TRBV11-2; 8 bases agree with TRBD1. There are 18 residues in the CDR3. From germline, CDR1 is SGHAT and CDR2 FQNNGV. The J segment lost 2 bases and the V segment lost 4 bases, leaving 15 bases of the junction unmatched. The CDR3 is CASSSSMQGAPPQETQYF. CDR3 sequence (DNA): TGTGCCAGCAGCTCGTCCATGCAGGGGGCCCCTCCTCAAGAGACCCAGTACTTC.

The chain links TRBV7-9 to TRBJ1-4; tentative D call: TRBD1 (5 bases). The CDR3 loop spans 17 amino acids. The germline V and J ends were trimmed by 1 base and 7 bases, with 19 bases remaining between them. CDR1 is SEHNR and CDR2 is FQNEAQ in the germline V gene (reference sequence). CDR3 sequence: CASSLGTPRGGSEKLFF. CDR3 coding DNA: TGTGCCAGCAGCTTAGGCACCCCGAGGGGAGGGAGTGAAAAACTGTTTTTT.

This clone was observed a single time. The rearrangement joins TRBV9 to TRBJ2-7; the D is unclear. CDR1 is SGDLS, CDR2 YYNGEE, per germline. CDR3 length: 11 residues. Deletions cut 4 bases from V and 5 bases from J, with 7 bases between. The CDR3 protein is CASSTADEQYF. The DNA for the CDR3 is TGTGCCAGCAGCACGGCAGACGAGCAGTACTTC.

The sample holds one count of this clone. This chain joins TRBV6-6 and TRBJ2-3; 8 nucleotides line up with TRBD2. Germline values: CDR1 MNHNY, CDR2 SVGAGI (reference sequence). V was clipped by 6 bases and J by 5 bases; unmatched bases: 7. The CDR3 runs 14 residues. The CDR3 here is CASSPGLAIDTQYF. CDR3 DNA: TGTGCCAGCAGCCCCGGACTAGCAATAGATACGCAGTATTTT.

This chain uses TRBV5-1 with TRBJ2-3; D is ambiguous. CDR3 size: 12 residues. CDR1 and CDR2 from the germline V gene are SGHRS and YFSETQ. V was cut by 9 bases and J by 2 bases, with 10 bases left in between. Here the CDR3 DNA reads TGCGCCACCCTAAGGTTCACAGATACGCAGTATTTT. Translated: CATLRFTDTQYF.